Detailed here is one T cell receptor (beta chain). What it recognizes is unknown. This entry comes from a study of shared clonotypes between healthy human individuals. Profiled with immunoSEQ multiplex PCR; TCRdb holds only in-frame clones, not every one. There are some 2.1 million clones in the sample; over 85% occur only once, and roughly 0.13% lies in the top ten. This CDR3 region has 15 residues. In germline, CDR1 is MNHEY, CDR2 SMNVEV (reference sequence). The trim removed 6 bases at V and 5 bases at J, leaving 9 bases unmatched. Study results and limitations: The low donor count limited represented genetic and exposure-history diversity.

The gene calls are TRBV27 and TRBJ2-5; 10 nucleotides agree with TRBD1. This TCR came from a man aged 18 to 29 in good health. Material for sequencing was naive CD4+ T cells sorted from blood. Noted subset: CD45RA+ positively selected. The CDR3 loop is CASRRDRGSRETQYF. In DNA, the CDR3 is TGTGCCAGCAGGAGGGACAGGGGTTCCAGGGAGACCCAGTACTTC.